The 6 T cell receptor beta chains in this list originate from one sample, sequenced in a study of human T cells and chemical hapten exposure. As for time point: patch test 3, about 24 weeks after DPC sensitization. Specified treatment: therapeutic diphenylcyclopropenone sensitization with weekly scalp DPC. MiXCR, run by TCRdb on the RACE reads, gives a single entry per CDR3 protein. In the table there are 55,000 to 80,000 distinct CDR3 sequences, approximately 10% of which are singletons. Sequences were derived from whole blood, sampled in connection with sensitization to the hapten diphenylcyclopropenone (DPC). All receptors derive from a woman aged 25 to 39 with alopecia areata. Some clones in this sample may be carry-over from other donors' samples.

This clonotype was seen at least ten times. The chain joins TRBV19 to TRBJ1-5; 10 positions agree with TRBD1. Germline values: CDR1 LNHDA, CDR2 SQIVND (reference sequence). Trimming removed 3 bases from V and 4 bases from J; junction bases left unmatched: 3. This CDR3 spans 15 amino acids. The CDR3 loop is CASSIPDRGNQPQHF. The CDR3 bases are TGTGCCAGTAGTATCCCGGACAGGGGGAATCAGCCCCAGCATTTT.

V usage is TRBV6-2 or TRBV6-3 and J usage is TRBJ2-1; D call uncertain. CDR3 length: 11 residues. Germline V lookup: CDR1 MNHEY, CDR2 SVGEGT. Trimming removed 5 bases at V and 9 bases at J, with 8 bases between. CDR3 loop: CASSRLREQFF. As DNA, the CDR3 is TGTGCCAGCAGTCGCCTGCGTGAGCAGTTCTTC.

This clonotype was detected only a few times. The gene calls are TRBV12-3 or TRBV12-4 and TRBJ1-4, with TRBD1 matching over 7 bases. Trimming removed 4 bases from V and 2 bases from J; junction bases left unmatched: 1. The CDR3 totals 14 residues. CDR3 loop: CASSSQGTNEKLFF. CDR3 nucleotide sequence: TGTGCCAGCAGTTCACAGGGGACTAATGAAAAACTGTTTTTT.

The J gene is TRBJ1-5, the V gene TRBV10-3; D is unclear. From germline, CDR1 is ENHRY and CDR2 SYGVKD. Trimming took 2 bases from V and 3 from J, leaving 14 bases between them. There are 16 residues in the CDR3. The CDR3 protein is CAISEGRILDNQPQHF. In nucleotides, the CDR3 is TGTGCCATCAGTGAGGGGAGAATATTAGACAATCAGCCCCAGCATTTT.

At least ten counts were recorded for this clonotype. The junction shows a germline mismatch at one end, possibly a read error. This chain connects TRBV29-1 to TRBJ2-5; 14 positions match TRBD2. The CDR3 runs to 18 residues. CDR1 is SQVTM and CDR2 is ANQGSEA in the germline V gene. The CDR3 DNA follows: TGCAGCGTCGAAGGGACTAGCGGGAGTGGGTCCCCCCAAGAGACCCAGTACTTC. It is translated as CSVEGTSGSGSPQETQYF.

This clonotype was seen only a few times. V gene TRBV24-1 combines with J gene TRBJ1-1; 8 positions agree with TRBD1. V lost 8 bases to trimming and J lost 5 bases; unmatched junction nucleotides: 6. CDR3 size: 13 residues. The germline gives CDR1 KGHDR, CDR2 SFDVKD. This CDR3 reads CATTGQGGTEAFF. In DNA, the CDR3 is TGTGCCACCACCGGACAGGGTGGGACTGAAGCTTTCTTT.